This T cell receptor (beta chain) is drawn from a study of blood T cell repertoires in COVID-19. Whole-study context: There were acute and convalescent COVID-19 samples, and they came from the United States, Italy and Spain.

Original handling: From reference gene primer amplification, estimates of nucleated cell counts were derived. Assay used: immunoSEQ multiplex PCR; TCRdb lists only in-frame clones, some missing. V, J and clone size derive from that table, while D and trimming were established from the DNA sequence. This sample carries 270,000 or so clones, roughly 91% of them seen once, and the ten largest clones take about 4.6%. The CDR3 totals 15 residues. The germline V gene encodes CDR1 MNHNY and CDR2 SVGAGI (reference sequence). Trimming removed 2 bases at V and 9 bases at J, with 17 bases between. The V and J genes are TRBV6-6 and TRBJ2-1, with D perhaps TRBD1 (5 bases). Sequenced: peripheral blood. This receptor was obtained from a man between 35 and 55 years old with acute or convalescent COVID-19. This chain's CDR3 is CASSYEVGPFGEQFF. For the CDR3, the DNA is TGTGCCAGCAGTTACGAAGTGGGGCCCTTCGGTGAGCAGTTCTTC.